These T cell receptor beta chains were read from a single sample in a study of blood T cell repertoires in COVID-19. Produced via immunoSEQ multiplex PCR; TCRdb's table is partial and in-frame only. The sample lists approximately 160,000 clones; 87% were seen once. Sequencing input: PBMCs or T cells enriched from blood (not recorded which). The receptors derive from a woman between 45 and 60 years old who had recovered from COVID-19. Both conserved end residues are part of each CDR3. The D gene is left open where the match is weak. Not every row has a clone size; where given, it reads once, few, many or a size class.

TRBD1	TRBV7-9	TRBJ2-3	NA	CASSPGQGADTQYF	TGTGCCAGCAGCCCTGGACAGGGGGCAGATACGCAGTATTTT
TRBD1	TRBV6-5	TRBJ2-7	NA	CASSRAKGATYEQYF	TGTGCCAGCAGCCGGGCGAAGGGGGCTACCTACGAGCAGTACTTC
TRBD1	TRBV5-1	TRBJ2-1	NA	CASSKSRQGTSYNEQFF	TGCGCCAGCAGCAAATCTAGACAGGGGACCTCCTACAATGAGCAGTTCTTC
TRBD1	TRBV5-1	TRBJ1-5	NA	CASSLGQGSGQPQHF	TGCGCCAGCAGCCTGGGACAGGGTTCAGGTCAGCCCCAGCATTTT
TRBD2	TRBV6-2/TRBV6-3	TRBJ2-1	NA	CASSYVGLAGSEQFF	TGTGCCAGCAGTTACGTTGGACTAGCGGGAAGTGAGCAGTTCTTC
NA	TRBV27	TRBJ2-3	NA	CASSLRGFGTDTQYF	TGTGCCAGCAGTTTAAGGGGTTTCGGCACAGATACGCAGTATTTT
NA	TRBV6-5	TRBJ2-7	NA	CASRKGTKDLYEQYF	TGTGCCAGCAGGAAGGGGACAAAGGACCTCTACGAGCAGTACTTC
TRBD2	TRBV5-1	TRBJ2-5	once	CASSSMTSGKETQYF	TGCGCCAGCAGCTCAATGACTAGCGGTAAAGAGACCCAGTACTTC
TRBD1	TRBV7-9	TRBJ1-2	NA	CASSLAGGRDGYTF	TGTGCCAGCAGCTTAGCAGGGGGCAGGGATGGCTACACCTTC
TRBD1	TRBV11-3	TRBJ2-3	NA	CASSPGQGALGSTDTQYF	TGTGCCAGCAGCCCTGGACAGGGGGCCCTTGGTAGCACAGATACGCAGTATTTT
NA	TRBV5-1	TRBJ2-1	NA	CASSLSRRGQFF	TGCGCCAGCAGCTTGAGTAGGAGGGGGCAGTTCTTC
NA	TRBV28	TRBJ1-5	NA	CASSLTGSLWAQHF	TGTGCCAGCAGTTTAACAGGGAGCTTATGGGCCCAGCATTTT
TRBD1	TRBV10-3	TRBJ2-7	NA	CAIKDRPTTYEQYF	TGTGCCATCAAGGACAGGCCCACAACCTACGAGCAGTACTTC
TRBD1	TRBV28	TRBJ2-7	NA	CASSSPQGVSGYEQYF	TGTGCCAGCAGTTCCCCTCAGGGGGTATCGGGCTACGAGCAGTACTTC
NA	TRBV2	TRBJ2-5	NA	CASSEALGGREGTQYF	TGTGCCAGCAGTGAAGCGCTTGGTGGGAGAGAGGGGACCCAGTACTTC
NA	TRBV29-1	TRBJ1-2	NA	CSVGPRAGFGYTF	TGCAGCGTCGGGCCCCGGGCGGGTTTTGGCTACACCTTC
NA	TRBV3-1/TRBV3-2	TRBJ1-2	NA	CASSDLRANYGYTF	TGTGCCAGCAGCGATTTACGGGCTAACTATGGCTACACCTTC
NA	TRBV5-1	TRBJ2-1	NA	CASSSSTSQGNEQFF	TGCGCCAGCAGCTCTTCGACTAGCCAGGGGAATGAGCAGTTCTTC
NA	TRBV5-6	TRBJ1-5	NA	CASSVQGTNQPQHF	TGTGCCAGCAGCGTGCAGGGCACCAATCAGCCCCAGCATTTT
TRBD2	TRBV7-9	TRBJ2-1	NA	CASSLGLAAHNEQFF	TGTGCCAGCAGCTTAGGGCTAGCGGCACACAATGAGCAGTTCTTC
TRBD1	TRBV25-1	TRBJ1-2	once	CASSPHRGQGYTF	TGTGCCAGCAGTCCCCACAGGGGGCAGGGCTACACCTTC
TRBD1	TRBV27	TRBJ2-4	NA	CASSFGAGQGGVVAKNIQYF	TGTGCCAGCAGTTTTGGGGCTGGACAGGGTGGCGTTGTAGCCAAAAACATTCAGTACTTC
NA	TRBV2	TRBJ2-3	NA	CASSNGLRTDTQYF	TGTGCCAGCAGTAATGGACTACGCACAGATACGCAGTATTTT
NA	TRBV2	TRBJ1-1	NA	CASNQKNQGVMAFF	TGTGCCAGCAACCAAAAGAACCAGGGCGTAATGGCTTTCTTT
NA	TRBV3-1/TRBV3-2	TRBJ1-1	NA	CASSHVRGGRAEAFF	TGTGCCAGCAGCCACGTTCGGGGGGGAAGGGCTGAAGCTTTCTTT
NA	TRBV3-1/TRBV3-2	TRBJ2-1	NA	CASSQGGGTVEQFF	TGTGCCAGCAGCCAAGGGGGAGGTACGGTGGAGCAGTTCTTC
NA	TRBV27	TRBJ1-6	NA	CASSLYPSGSYNSPLHF	TGTGCCAGCAGTTTATACCCGTCCGGTTCCTATAATTCACCCCTCCACTTT
NA	TRBV6-5	TRBJ1-2	NA	CASSYSKGVYTF	TGTGCCAGCAGTTACTCAAAGGGGGTCTACACCTTC